The entry that follows covers one T cell receptor beta chain sequence. The Seattle site enrolled patients during active infection and followed them longitudinally. This record belongs to a study of blood T cell repertoires in COVID-19. Study context: COVID-19 samples, acute and convalescent, were from the United States, Italy and Spain. Nucleic acid was either cDNA or gDNA, and it came from T cells, B-cell-depleted T cells, or PBMCs.

This CDR3 region has 14 residues. Germline values: CDR1 SGHNT, CDR2 YENEEA. V shed 5 bases, J shed 5 bases, and the junction held 7 bases outside the gene matches. How the authors handled the data: Scientists estimated how many nucleated cells there were by amplifying reference gene primers. Data came from immunoSEQ multiplex PCR; TCRdb stores just in-frame clones and leaves some out. V and J calls plus clone size are reproduced from that table; the DNA served to infer D and trimming. The table shows fewer than 250,000 clones, with nearly 95% occurring only once. The chain carries TRBV11-3 and TRBJ2-5; 8 bases line up with TRBD2. Sequenced input: peripheral blood. This receptor was identified in a man in his thirties or forties with COVID-19, enrolled during active disease. In DNA, the CDR3 is TGTGCCAGCAGCCCAGGGGTAGCGGGGGAGACCCAGTACTTC. It is translated as CASSPGVAGETQYF.